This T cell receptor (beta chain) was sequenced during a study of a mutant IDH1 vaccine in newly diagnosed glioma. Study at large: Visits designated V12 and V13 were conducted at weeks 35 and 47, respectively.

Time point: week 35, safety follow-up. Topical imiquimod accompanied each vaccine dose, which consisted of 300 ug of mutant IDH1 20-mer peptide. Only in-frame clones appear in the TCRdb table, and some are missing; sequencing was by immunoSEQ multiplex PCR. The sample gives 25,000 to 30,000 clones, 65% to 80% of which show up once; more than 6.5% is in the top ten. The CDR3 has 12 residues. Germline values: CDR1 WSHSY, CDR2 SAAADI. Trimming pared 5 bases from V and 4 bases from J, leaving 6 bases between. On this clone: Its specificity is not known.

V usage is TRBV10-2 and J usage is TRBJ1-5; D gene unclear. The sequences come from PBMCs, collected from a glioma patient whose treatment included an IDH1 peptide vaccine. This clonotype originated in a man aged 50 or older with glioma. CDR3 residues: CASSFGNQPQHF. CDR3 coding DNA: TGCGCCAGCAGTTTCGGAAATCAGCCCCAGCATTTT.